A selection of T cell receptor beta chains follows, all from one sample in a study of blood T cell repertoires in COVID-19. Data came from immunoSEQ multiplex PCR; TCRdb stores just in-frame clones and leaves some out. Of about 330,000 clones listed, roughly 88% are singletons. Sequencing was carried out using peripheral blood. The receptors stem from a woman between 50 and 59 years old with active or convalescent COVID-19. CDR3s include the opening cysteine and the closing phenylalanine or tryptophan. D genes are given only for firm matches. Expanded clones are given a class, and other clones once, few, many or no size at all.

J gene: TRBJ2-7; V gene: TRBV6-2/TRBV6-3; D gene: TRBD2; clone size: .; CDR3 protein: CASSSAAGGDYEQYF; CDR3 DNA: TGTGCCAGCAGTTCAGCGGCGGGGGGGGATTACGAGCAGTACTTC
J gene: TRBJ1-5; V gene: TRBV6-1; D gene: .; clone size: .; CDR3 protein: CASSDGYSNQPQHF; CDR3 DNA: TGTGCCAGCAGTGACGGTTATAGCAATCAGCCCCAGCATTTT
J gene: TRBJ1-5; V gene: TRBV6-6; D gene: TRBD1; clone size: .; CDR3 protein: CASSQGTGPSQPQHF; CDR3 DNA: TGTGCCAGCAGTCAAGGGACAGGGCCAAGCCAGCCCCAGCATTTT
J gene: TRBJ1-4; V gene: TRBV10-3; D gene: TRBD1; clone size: .; CDR3 protein: CAISESRGNEKLFF; CDR3 DNA: TGTGCCATCAGTGAGTCCAGGGGGAATGAAAAACTGTTTTTT
J gene: TRBJ1-5; V gene: TRBV15; D gene: .; clone size: .; CDR3 protein: CATSGGRDQPQHF; CDR3 DNA: TGTGCCACCAGCGGGGGGAGGGATCAGCCCCAGCATTTT
J gene: TRBJ2-2; V gene: TRBV5-4; D gene: .; clone size: few; CDR3 protein: CASSPQGNPTGELFF; CDR3 DNA: TGTGCCAGCAGCCCCCAGGGGAACCCCACCGGGGAGCTGTTTTTT
J gene: TRBJ2-1; V gene: TRBV11-2; D gene: .; clone size: .; CDR3 protein: CASSIRPAQGGSDEQFF; CDR3 DNA: TGTGCCAGCAGCATTCGCCCCGCACAGGGAGGGAGCGATGAGCAGTTCTTC
J gene: TRBJ2-3; V gene: TRBV29-1; D gene: .; clone size: .; CDR3 protein: CSVGLLATDTQYF; CDR3 DNA: TGCAGCGTTGGTCTACTAGCAACAGATACGCAGTATTTT
J gene: TRBJ1-3; V gene: TRBV9; D gene: TRBD1; clone size: .; CDR3 protein: CASSGTGTAANTIYF; CDR3 DNA: TGTGCCAGCAGCGGAACCGGGACAGCGGCAAACACCATATATTTT
J gene: TRBJ1-2; V gene: TRBV30; D gene: .; clone size: .; CDR3 protein: CAWSVRGGRYGYTF; CDR3 DNA: TGTGCCTGGAGTGTACGGGGGGGTAGATATGGCTACACCTTC
J gene: TRBJ1-2; V gene: TRBV6-2/TRBV6-3; D gene: .; clone size: few; CDR3 protein: CASSLSPYGYTF; CDR3 DNA: TGTGCCAGCAGCCTCAGTCCCTATGGCTACACCTTC
J gene: TRBJ2-7; V gene: TRBV9; D gene: TRBD1; clone size: .; CDR3 protein: CASSVGQGPSYEQYF; CDR3 DNA: TGTGCCAGCAGCGTGGGACAGGGACCCTCCTACGAGCAGTACTTC
J gene: TRBJ2-5; V gene: TRBV19; D gene: TRBD2; clone size: few; CDR3 protein: CASSRTSGTSETQYF; CDR3 DNA: TGTGCCAGTAGTCGGACTAGCGGGACTTCAGAGACCCAGTACTTC
J gene: TRBJ2-7; V gene: TRBV21-1; D gene: .; clone size: .; CDR3 protein: CASSTETTTYEQYF; CDR3 DNA: TGTGCCAGCAGCACTGAGACTACCACCTACGAGCAGTACTTC
J gene: TRBJ2-1; V gene: TRBV5-8; D gene: TRBD1; clone size: once; CDR3 protein: CASSSGTGVYNEQFF; CDR3 DNA: TGTGCCAGCAGCTCCGGGACAGGGGTTTACAATGAGCAGTTCTTC
J gene: TRBJ2-7; V gene: TRBV16; D gene: TRBD1; clone size: many; CDR3 protein: CASSLDRQDEQYF; CDR3 DNA: TGTGCCAGCAGTCTGGACAGGCAAGACGAGCAGTACTTC
J gene: TRBJ2-7; V gene: TRBV7-2; D gene: .; clone size: .; CDR3 protein: CASSLAGSSYEQYF; CDR3 DNA: TGTGCCAGCAGCTTAGCCGGTTCCTCCTACGAGCAGTACTTC
J gene: TRBJ2-5; V gene: TRBV5-1; D gene: .; clone size: .; CDR3 protein: CASSIRTNQETQYF; CDR3 DNA: TGCGCCAGCAGCATCCGGACTAACCAAGAGACCCAGTACTTC
J gene: TRBJ1-5; V gene: TRBV27; D gene: TRBD1; clone size: once; CDR3 protein: CASRPGTGLHQPQHF; CDR3 DNA: TGTGCCAGCAGACCCGGGACAGGGCTACATCAGCCCCAGCATTTT
J gene: TRBJ1-5; V gene: TRBV18; D gene: .; clone size: once; CDR3 protein: CASSSGVGNQPQHF; CDR3 DNA: TGTGCCAGCTCATCCGGGGTCGGCAATCAGCCCCAGCATTTT